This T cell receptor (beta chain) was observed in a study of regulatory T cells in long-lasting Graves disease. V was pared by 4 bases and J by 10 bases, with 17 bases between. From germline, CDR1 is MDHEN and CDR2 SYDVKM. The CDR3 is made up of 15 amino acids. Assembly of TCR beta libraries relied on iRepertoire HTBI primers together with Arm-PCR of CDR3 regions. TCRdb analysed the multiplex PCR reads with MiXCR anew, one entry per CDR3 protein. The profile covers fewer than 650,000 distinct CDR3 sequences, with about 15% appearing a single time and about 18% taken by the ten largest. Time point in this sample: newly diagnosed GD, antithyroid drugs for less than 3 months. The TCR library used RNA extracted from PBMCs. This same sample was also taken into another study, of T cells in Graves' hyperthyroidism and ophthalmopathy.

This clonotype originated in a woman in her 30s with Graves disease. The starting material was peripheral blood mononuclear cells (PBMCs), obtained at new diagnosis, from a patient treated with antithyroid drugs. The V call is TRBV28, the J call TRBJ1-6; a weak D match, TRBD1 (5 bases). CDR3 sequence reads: CASSSAGNWNSPLHF. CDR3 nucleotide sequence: TGTGCCAGCAGTTCAGCAGGGAATTGGAACTCACCCCTCCACTTT.